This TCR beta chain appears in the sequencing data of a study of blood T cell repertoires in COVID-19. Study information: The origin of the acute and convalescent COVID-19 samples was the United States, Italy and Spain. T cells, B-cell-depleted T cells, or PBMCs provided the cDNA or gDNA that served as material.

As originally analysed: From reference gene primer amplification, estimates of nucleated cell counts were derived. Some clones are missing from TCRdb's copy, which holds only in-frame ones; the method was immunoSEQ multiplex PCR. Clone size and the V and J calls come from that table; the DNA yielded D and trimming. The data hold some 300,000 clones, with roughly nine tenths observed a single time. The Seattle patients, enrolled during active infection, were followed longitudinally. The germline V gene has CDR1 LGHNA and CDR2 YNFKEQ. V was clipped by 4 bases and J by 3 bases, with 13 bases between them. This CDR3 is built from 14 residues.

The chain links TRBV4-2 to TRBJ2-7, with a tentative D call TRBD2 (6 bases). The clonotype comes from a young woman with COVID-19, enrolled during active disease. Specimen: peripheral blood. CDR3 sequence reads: CASSPFRGGYEQYF. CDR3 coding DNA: TGTGCCAGCAGCCCATTTAGGGGAGGCTACGAGCAGTACTTC.